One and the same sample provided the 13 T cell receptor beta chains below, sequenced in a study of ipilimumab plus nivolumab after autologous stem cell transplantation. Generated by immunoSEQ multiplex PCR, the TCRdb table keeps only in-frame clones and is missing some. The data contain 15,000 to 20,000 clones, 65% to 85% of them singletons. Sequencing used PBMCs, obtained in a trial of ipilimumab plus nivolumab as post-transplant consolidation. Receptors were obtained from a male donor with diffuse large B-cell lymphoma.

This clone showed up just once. CDR3 DNA sequence: TGTGCCAGCAGTCCGGACAGGGGAGGCGGGGAGCTGTTTTTT. This sequence encodes CASSPDRGGGELFF. The chain carries TRBV6-4 and TRBJ2-2, with 9 bases lining up with TRBD1. Trimming cost V 5 bases and J 7 bases; bases outside gene matches: 5. Germline V CDR1 and CDR2: MRHNA, SNTAGT. There are 14 residues in the CDR3.

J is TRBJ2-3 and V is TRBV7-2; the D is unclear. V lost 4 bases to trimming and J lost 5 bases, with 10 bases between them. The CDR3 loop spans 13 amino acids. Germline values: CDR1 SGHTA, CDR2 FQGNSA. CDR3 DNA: TGTGCCAGCAGCTCTTCCCCGGGAGATACGCAGTATTTT. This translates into CASSSSPGDTQYF.

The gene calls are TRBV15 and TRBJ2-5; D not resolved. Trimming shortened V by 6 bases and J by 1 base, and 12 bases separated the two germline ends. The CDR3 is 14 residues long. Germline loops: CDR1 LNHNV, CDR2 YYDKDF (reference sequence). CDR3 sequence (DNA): TGTGCCACCAGTGAAAAAGGGATCCAAGAGACCCAGTACTTC. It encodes CATSEKGIQETQYF.

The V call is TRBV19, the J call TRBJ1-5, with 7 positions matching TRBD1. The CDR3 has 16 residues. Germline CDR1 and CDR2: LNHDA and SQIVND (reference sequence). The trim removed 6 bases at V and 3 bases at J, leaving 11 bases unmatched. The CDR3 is CASSPEAGGFNQPQHF. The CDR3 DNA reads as TGTGCCAGTAGCCCAGAGGCAGGGGGGTTCAATCAGCCCCAGCATTTT.

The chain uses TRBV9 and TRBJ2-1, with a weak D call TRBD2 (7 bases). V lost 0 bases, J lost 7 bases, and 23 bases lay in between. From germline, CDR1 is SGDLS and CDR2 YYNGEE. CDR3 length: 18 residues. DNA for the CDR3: TGTGCCAGCAGCGTAGCGCGGGCGCGGGGGCCCTATGGAAATGAGCAGTTCTTC. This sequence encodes CASSVARARGPYGNEQFF.

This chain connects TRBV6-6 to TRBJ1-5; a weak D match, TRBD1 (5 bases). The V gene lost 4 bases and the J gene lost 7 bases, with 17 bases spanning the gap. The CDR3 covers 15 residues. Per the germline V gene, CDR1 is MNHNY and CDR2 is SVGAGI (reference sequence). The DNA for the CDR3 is TGTGCCAGCAGTTTAATACAGGATGTAGGCCAGCCCCAGCATTTT. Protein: CASSLIQDVGQPQHF.

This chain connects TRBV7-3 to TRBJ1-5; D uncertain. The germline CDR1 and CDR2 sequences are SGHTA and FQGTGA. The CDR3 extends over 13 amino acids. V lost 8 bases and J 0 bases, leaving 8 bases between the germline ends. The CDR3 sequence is CASWTVSNQPQHF. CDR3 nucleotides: TGTGCCAGCTGGACGGTTAGCAATCAGCCCCAGCATTTT.

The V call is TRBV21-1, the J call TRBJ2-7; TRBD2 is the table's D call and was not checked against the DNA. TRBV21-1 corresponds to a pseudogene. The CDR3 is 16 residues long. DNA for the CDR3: TGTGCCAGCAGCAAATGGGGGGTGAGGGACTCCTACGAGCAGTACTTC. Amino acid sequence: CASSKWGVRDSYEQYF.

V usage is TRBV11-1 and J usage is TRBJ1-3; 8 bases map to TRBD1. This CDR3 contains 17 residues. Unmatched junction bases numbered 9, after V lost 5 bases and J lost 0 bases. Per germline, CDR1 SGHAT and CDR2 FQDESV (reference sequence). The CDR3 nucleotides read TGTGCCAGCAGCCGTACGACAGGGGCATACTCTGGAAACACCATATATTTT. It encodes CASSRTTGAYSGNTIYF.

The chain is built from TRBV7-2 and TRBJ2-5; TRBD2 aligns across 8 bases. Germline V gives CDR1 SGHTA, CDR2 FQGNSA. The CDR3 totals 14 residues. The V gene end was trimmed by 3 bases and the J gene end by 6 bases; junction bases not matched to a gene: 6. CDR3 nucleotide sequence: TGTGCCAGCAGCTTCCCTCCGGGGGGGAAGACCCAGTACTTC. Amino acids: CASSFPPGGKTQYF.

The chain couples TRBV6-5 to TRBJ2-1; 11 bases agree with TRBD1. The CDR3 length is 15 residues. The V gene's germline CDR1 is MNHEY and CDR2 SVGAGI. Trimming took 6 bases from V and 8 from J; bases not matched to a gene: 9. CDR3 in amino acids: CASSGSSGQGDEQFF. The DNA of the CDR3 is TGTGCCAGCAGCGGGTCGTCGGGACAGGGGGATGAGCAGTTCTTC.

CDR3 in amino acids: CAIRTSGTSTYNEQFF. In nucleotides, the CDR3 is TGTGCCATCAGAACTAGCGGGACTAGCACCTACAATGAGCAGTTCTTC. The rearrangement uses TRBV10-3 and TRBJ2-1; 10 nucleotides agree with TRBD2. CDR1 ENHRY and CDR2 SYGVKD come from the germline V gene. J was trimmed by 2 bases and V by 6 bases; bases with no gene match: 7. The CDR3 has 16 amino acids.

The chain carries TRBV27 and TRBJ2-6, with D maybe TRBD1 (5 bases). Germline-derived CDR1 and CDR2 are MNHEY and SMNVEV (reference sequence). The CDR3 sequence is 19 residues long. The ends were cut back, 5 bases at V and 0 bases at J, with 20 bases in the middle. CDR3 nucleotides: TGTGCCAGCAGTAAATGGCCTCAGGGTATCTTCTCTGGGGCCAACGTCCTGACTTTC. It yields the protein CASSKWPQGIFSGANVLTF.